The TCR beta chain under discussion was sequenced for a study of T cell responses to AZD1222 COVID-19 vaccine. The study, taken as a whole, reports: Reportedly, nearly half the spike-specific TCRs target unmutated variant regions.

Some clones are missing from TCRdb's copy, which holds only in-frame ones; the method was immunoSEQ multiplex PCR. The table lists roughly 99,000 clones, around 90% of them singletons. A note on this clone: Its target is unknown.

The CDR3 consists of 14 residues. Per germline, CDR1 LGHNA and CDR2 YSLEER. The ends were cut back, 4 bases at V and 3 bases at J, with 10 bases in the middle. Sequencing used peripheral blood, obtained 28 days after the second AZD1222 dose. The sequence was collected from an adult who received the AZD1222 COVID-19 vaccine. The chain carries TRBV4-3 and TRBJ1-5, with a tentative D call TRBD1 (6 bases). The CDR3 sequence: CASSPTGFNQPQHF. The CDR3 DNA reads TGCGCCAGCAGCCCCACAGGGTTCAATCAGCCCCAGCATTTT.